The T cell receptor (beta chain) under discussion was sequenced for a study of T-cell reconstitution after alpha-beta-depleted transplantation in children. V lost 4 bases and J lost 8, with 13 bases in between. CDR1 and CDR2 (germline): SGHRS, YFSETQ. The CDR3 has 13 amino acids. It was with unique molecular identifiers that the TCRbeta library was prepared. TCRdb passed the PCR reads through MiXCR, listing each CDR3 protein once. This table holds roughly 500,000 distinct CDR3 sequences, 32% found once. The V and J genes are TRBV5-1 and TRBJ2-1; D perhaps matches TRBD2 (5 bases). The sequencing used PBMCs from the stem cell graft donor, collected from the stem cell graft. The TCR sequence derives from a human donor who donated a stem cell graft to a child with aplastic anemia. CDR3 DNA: TGCGCCAGCAGCCGGCGGGTCGGCGATGAGCAGTTCTTC. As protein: CASSRRVGDEQFF.